The 13 T cell receptor beta chains below were found in one sample sequenced in a study of Ad26.COV2.S vaccination and SARS-CoV-2 variants. Data came from immunoSEQ multiplex PCR; TCRdb stores just in-frame clones and leaves some out. Of some 350,000 clones listed, 92% are singletons. Here the sequenced sample was peripheral blood, taken after recovery from COVID-19. The receptor source for this set is a human donor who had recovered from COVID-19.

The chain links TRBV6-5 to TRBJ2-5; the D is unclear. CDR1 and CDR2 from the germline V gene are MNHEY and SVGAGI. Trimming pared 2 bases from V and 5 bases from J, leaving 9 bases between. The CDR3 sequence is 13 residues long. CDR3 in amino acids: CASSYGGRETQYF. The CDR3 bases are TGTGCCAGCAGTTACGGTGGGCGGGAGACCCAGTACTTC.

The chain links TRBV7-8 to TRBJ2-1, with a tentative D call TRBD2 (7 bases). The V gene's germline CDR1 is SGHVS and CDR2 FQNEAQ. The V end lost 3 bases, the J end lost 7 bases, and 22 bases lay between the germline ends. The CDR3 length is 17 residues. The DNA for the CDR3 is TGTGCCAGCAGCTTCCTGGGGGGGGCCCCGGCCGGGAATGAGCAGTTCTTC. Protein sequence: CASSFLGGAPAGNEQFF.

This clone was observed once. The chain employs TRBV29-1 and TRBJ2-7; D unresolved. The V end lost 5 bases, the J end lost 4 bases, and 9 bases lay between the germline ends. This CDR3 region has 11 residues. Germline V gene lookup returns CDR1 SQVTM and CDR2 ANQGSEA. CDR3 in DNA: TGCAGCGTTTTGACCATTTACGAGCAGTACTTC. Protein product: CSVLTIYEQYF.

This chain uses TRBV12-2 with TRBJ1-2; TRBD1, the D gene given by the table, was not confirmed from the DNA. TRBV12-2 represents a pseudogene. This CDR3 spans 14 amino acids. CDR3: CASRLAFRDYGYTF. The CDR3 DNA reads TGTGCAAGTCGCTTAGCGTTCAGGGACTATGGCTACACCTTC.

V is TRBV9 and J is TRBJ2-1; TRBD1 matches 8 bases. CDR1 and CDR2 from the germline V gene are SGDLS and YYNGEE. With V trimmed by 3 bases and J by 0 bases, 11 bases remained unmatched. The CDR3 totals 18 residues. The CDR3 sequence: CASSAPQETGVSYNEQFF. The CDR3, as DNA: TGTGCCAGCAGCGCCCCCCAAGAGACAGGGGTCTCCTACAATGAGCAGTTCTTC.

The V call is TRBV5-4, the J call TRBJ1-2; TRBD1 is a possible D gene (6 bases). Germline V gene lookup returns CDR1 SGHNT and CDR2 YYREEE (reference sequence). V dropped 7 bases and J dropped 3 bases, with 16 bases sitting between them. This CDR3 spans 14 amino acids. CDR3 sequence (DNA): TGTGCCAGCCTCCCCAGGGGTACAGACTATGGCTACACCTTC. Protein product: CASLPRGTDYGYTF.

This clone was counted once. This chain uses TRBV2 with TRBJ1-1; the D gene is possibly TRBD1 (5 bases). CDR3 length: 13 residues. Germline V gene data show CDR1 as SNHLY and CDR2 as FYNNEI. Trimming pared 3 bases from V and 5 bases from J, leaving 10 bases between. CDR3 sequence: CASSERGRTEAFF. CDR3 coding DNA: TGTGCCAGCAGTGAGCGGGGGAGGACTGAAGCTTTCTTT.

The chain recombines TRBV25-1 with TRBJ1-2, with D tentatively TRBD1 (6 bases). Per the germline V gene, CDR1 is MGHDK and CDR2 is SYGVNS. This CDR3 has 15 amino acids. V was pared by 1 base and J by 4 bases, with 13 bases between. CDR3 sequence reads: CASSESGGRGYGYTF. The CDR3 region has the DNA TGTGCCAGCAGTGAATCTGGGGGCAGGGGCTATGGCTACACCTTC.

The sample holds a few counts of this clone. This rearrangement joins TRBV9 to TRBJ1-6; D is unresolved. The CDR3 has 13 amino acids. CDR1 SGDLS and CDR2 YYNGEE come from the germline V gene. Trimming stripped 4 bases from V and 6 bases from J, with 8 bases between. CDR3 in amino acids: CASSPEVNSPLHF. The CDR3 DNA follows: TGTGCCAGCAGCCCAGAAGTTAATTCACCCCTCCACTTT.

This chain joins TRBV6-6 and TRBJ2-2, with D perhaps TRBD1 (6 bases). Trimming cost V 6 bases and J 0 bases, with 11 bases left between them. This CDR3 spans 15 amino acids. Germline CDR1 and CDR2: MNHNY and SVGAGI (reference sequence). The CDR3 DNA reads as TGTGCCAGCAGGGAGACAGGAGCGAACACCGGGGAGCTGTTTTTT. It translates to CASRETGANTGELFF.

The V gene is TRBV9, the J gene TRBJ2-4; weak D call: TRBD1 (7 bases). Trimming pared 4 bases from V and 9 bases from J, leaving 20 bases between. CDR1 SGDLS and CDR2 YYNGEE come from the germline V gene. This CDR3 has 15 residues. The CDR3 nucleotides are TGTGCCAGCAGCCTGGGGGGACAGCGGGCGGTCATTCAGTACTTC. Translating gives CASSLGGQRAVIQYF.

The chain joins TRBV5-1 to TRBJ2-3; no clear D gene. V was trimmed by 0 bases and J by 1 base, leaving 9 bases between them. Per germline, CDR1 SGHRS and CDR2 YFSETQ. The CDR3 consists of 15 residues. CDR3 sequence: CASSLEGVRTDTQYF. In DNA form, the CDR3 reads TGCGCCAGCAGCTTGGAGGGCGTTCGCACAGATACGCAGTATTTT.

V gene TRBV6-5 combines with J gene TRBJ2-7; 14 bases are shared with TRBD2. This CDR3 has 16 amino acids. Germline CDR1 reads MNHEY; CDR2 reads SVGAGI. J lost 3 bases, V lost 2 bases, and 3 bases had no gene match. CDR3 in DNA: TGTGCCAGCAGTTACGGGACTAGCGGGGGTTTCTACGAGCAGTACTTC. Its protein product is CASSYGTSGGFYEQYF.